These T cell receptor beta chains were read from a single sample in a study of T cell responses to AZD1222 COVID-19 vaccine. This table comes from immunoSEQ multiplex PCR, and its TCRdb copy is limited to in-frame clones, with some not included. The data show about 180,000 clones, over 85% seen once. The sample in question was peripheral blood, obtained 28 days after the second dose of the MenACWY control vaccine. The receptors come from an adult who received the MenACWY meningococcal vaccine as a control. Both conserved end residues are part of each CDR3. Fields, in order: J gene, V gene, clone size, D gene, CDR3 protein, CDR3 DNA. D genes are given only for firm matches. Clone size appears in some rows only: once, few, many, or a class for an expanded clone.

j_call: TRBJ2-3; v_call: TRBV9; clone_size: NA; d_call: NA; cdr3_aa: CASSYWDTDTQYF; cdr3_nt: TGTGCCAGCAGCTACTGGGACACAGATACGCAGTATTTT
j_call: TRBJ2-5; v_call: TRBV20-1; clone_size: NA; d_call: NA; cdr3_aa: CSARADQETQYF; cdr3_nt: TGCAGTGCTCGTGCGGACCAAGAGACCCAGTACTTC
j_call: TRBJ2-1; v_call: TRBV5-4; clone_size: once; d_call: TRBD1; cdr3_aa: CAAQGAGGLRNEQFF; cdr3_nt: TGTGCCGCCCAGGGGGCCGGGGGATTGAGGAATGAGCAGTTCTTC
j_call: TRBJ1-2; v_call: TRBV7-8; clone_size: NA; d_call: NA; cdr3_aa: CASSLNLGGNYGYTF; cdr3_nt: TGTGCCAGCAGCTTAAATTTGGGGGGGAACTATGGCTACACCTTC
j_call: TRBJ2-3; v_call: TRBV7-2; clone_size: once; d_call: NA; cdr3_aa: CASSWDAPDTQYF; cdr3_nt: TGTGCCAGCAGCTGGGACGCTCCGGATACGCAGTATTTT
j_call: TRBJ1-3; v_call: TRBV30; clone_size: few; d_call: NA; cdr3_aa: CAQLSGSGNTIYF; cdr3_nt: TGTGCCCAACTATCGGGCTCTGGAAACACCATATATTTT
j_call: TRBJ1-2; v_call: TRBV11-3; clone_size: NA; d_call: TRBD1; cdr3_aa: CASSLDPWTGGGGEANGYTF; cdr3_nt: TGTGCCAGCAGCTTAGATCCCTGGACAGGGGGCGGAGGGGAGGCAAATGGCTACACCTTC
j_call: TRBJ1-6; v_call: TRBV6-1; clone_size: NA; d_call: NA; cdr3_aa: CASSESWGLDSPLHF; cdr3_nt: TGTGCCAGCAGTGAATCTTGGGGGTTGGATTCACCCCTCCACTTT
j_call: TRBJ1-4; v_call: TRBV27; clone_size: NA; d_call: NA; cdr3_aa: CASSGRDYSNEKLFF; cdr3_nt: TGTGCCAGCAGTGGACGAGATTACTCTAATGAAAAACTGTTTTTT
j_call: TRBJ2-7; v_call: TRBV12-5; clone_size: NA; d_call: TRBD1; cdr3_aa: CASARGQVHEQYF; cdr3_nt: TGTGCTAGTGCCAGGGGACAGGTCCACGAGCAGTACTTC
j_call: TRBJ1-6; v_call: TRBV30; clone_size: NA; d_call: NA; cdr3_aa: CAWRRISSYNSPLHF; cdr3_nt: TGTGCCTGGAGACGCATAAGCTCCTATAATTCACCCCTCCACTTT
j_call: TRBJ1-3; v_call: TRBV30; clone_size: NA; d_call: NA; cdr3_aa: CAWSEGSSLGNTIYF; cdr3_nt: TGTGCCTGGAGTGAGGGATCTTCTCTCGGAAACACCATATATTTT
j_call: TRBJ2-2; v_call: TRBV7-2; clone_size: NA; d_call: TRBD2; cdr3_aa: CASSSRGGTLNTGELFF; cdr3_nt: TGTGCCAGCAGCTCACGGGGGGGTACTCTGAACACCGGGGAGCTGTTTTTT
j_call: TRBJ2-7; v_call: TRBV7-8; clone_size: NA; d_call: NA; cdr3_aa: CASSRTRETYEQYF; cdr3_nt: TGTGCCAGCAGCCGTACCAGGGAAACCTACGAGCAGTACTTC
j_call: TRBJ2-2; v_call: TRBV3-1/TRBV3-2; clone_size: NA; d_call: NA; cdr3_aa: CASSQDSGALNTGELFF; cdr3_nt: TGTGCCAGCAGCCAAGATTCAGGGGCCTTAAACACCGGGGAGCTGTTTTTT
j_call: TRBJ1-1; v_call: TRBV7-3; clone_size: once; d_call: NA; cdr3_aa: CASSLTSGNTEAFF; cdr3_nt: TGTGCCAGCAGCTTAACATCAGGGAACACTGAAGCTTTCTTT